The rows below give T cell receptor beta chains drawn from one sample of a study of shared clonotypes between healthy human individuals. Libraries were prepared by immunoSEQ multiplex PCR; TCRdb keeps only in-frame clonotypes and omits some of them. The sample records 2 million to 2.5 million clones, 95% being singletons. The sequenced sample was naive CD4+ T cells sorted from blood. Receptor source: a man younger than 35 in good health. Both conserved end residues are part of each CDR3. The D gene is left open where the match is weak. Clone size is not always given. Where it is, it says once, few, many or a class for expanded clones.

j_call d_call v_call clone_size cdr3_nt cdr3_aa
TRBJ1-6 . TRBV4-1 . TGCGCCAGCAGCCAAGGACAGGCGAATTCACCCCTCCACTTT CASSQGQANSPLHF
TRBJ1-2 . TRBV9 . TGTGCCAGCAGCGTAGGTAGTAGTAACTATGGCTACACCTTC CASSVGSSNYGYTF
TRBJ2-7 . TRBV7-6 . TGTGCCAGCAGCCCCGCCCCGGACAGATACTACGAGCAGTACTTC CASSPAPDRYYEQYF
TRBJ2-7 . TRBV9 . TGTGCCAGCAGCGTTCAAGCAGGGAGATATGCCGAGCAGTACTTC CASSVQAGRYAEQYF
TRBJ1-6 TRBD1 TRBV30 once TGTGCCTGGAGTCTTAACAGGGGAGGTAATTCACCCCTCCACTTT CAWSLNRGGNSPLHF
TRBJ2-2 . TRBV7-6 . TGTGCCAGCAGCTTATTAGTCCCGAACACCGGGGAGCTGTTTTTT CASSLLVPNTGELFF
TRBJ2-7 . TRBV18 . TGTGCCAGCTCCCGAGCTTCGGTCTACGAGCAGTACTTC CASSRASVYEQYF
TRBJ2-7 TRBD2 TRBV2 . TGTGCCAGCAGTCTAGAGGCAGCGGGGCACTACGAGCAGTACTTC CASSLEAAGHYEQYF
TRBJ2-7 . TRBV6-1 . TGTGCCAGCAGTGACTTGTACGAGCAGTACTTC CASSDLYEQYF
TRBJ2-2 . TRBV30 . TGTGCCTGGAGTGTACGGGGGAGCGGGGAGCTGTTTTTT CAWSVRGSGELFF
TRBJ2-3 . TRBV18 . TGTGCCAGCTCACCCCAAGCTAGCAGAACAGATACGCAGTATTTT CASSPQASRTDTQYF
TRBJ1-5 . TRBV7-2 . TGTGCCAGCAGCCAGGACAGATACAATCAGCCCCAGCATTTT CASSQDRYNQPQHF
TRBJ1-4 TRBD1 TRBV6-6 . TGTGCCAGCAGTTACCCAGGGGAGGGGGCGGAAAAACTGTTTTTT CASSYPGEGAEKLFF
TRBJ2-1 TRBD2 TRBV10-2 . TGCGCCAGCAGGATTGCGGGAGTTCCTGAGCAGTTCTTC CASRIAGVPEQFF
TRBJ2-5 . TRBV6-5 . TGTGCCAGCAGTTACTCGAGGGACAACCAAGAGACCCAGTACTTC CASSYSRDNQETQYF
TRBJ2-1 . TRBV7-3 . TGTGCCAGCAGCTCGAGAGGGAAAGTCTCCTACAATGAGCAGTTCTTC CASSSRGKVSYNEQFF
TRBJ1-6 . TRBV4-3 . TGCGCCAGCAGCCACTGGGACACCTTGGGGAATTCACCCCTCCACTTT CASSHWDTLGNSPLHF
TRBJ2-7 . TRBV6-1 . TGTGCCAGCAGTGAACCCCAAGGGATATACGAGCAGTACTTC CASSEPQGIYEQYF
TRBJ2-7 TRBD1 TRBV5-6 . TGTGCCAGCAGCTTGGTGAGGGCAGGGGGTGAGCAGTACTTC CASSLVRAGGEQYF
TRBJ1-2 . TRBV15 . TGTGCCACCAGCAGAGCTAGATCTCTGGAGCCTAACTATGGCTACACCTTC CATSRARSLEPNYGYTF
TRBJ1-4 . TRBV7-9 once TGTGCCAGCAGCCTATCGCTTACCGATAATGAAAAACTGTTTTTT CASSLSLTDNEKLFF
TRBJ1-4 . TRBV28 . TGTGCCAGCAGTTATACAGGGTTACAGGAAAAACTGTTTTTT CASSYTGLQEKLFF
TRBJ1-1 . TRBV28 . TGTGCCAGCAGTTTAGCCTCGGCAGGGAACACTGAAGCTTTCTTT CASSLASAGNTEAFF
TRBJ2-1 TRBD2 TRBV7-6 . TGTGCCAGCAGTCACGCTCGCGGGGGCAATGAGCAGTTCTTC CASSHARGGNEQFF
TRBJ2-2 . TRBV11-2 . TGTGCCAGCATCCGACAGGTTAACACCGGGGAGCTGTTTTTT CASIRQVNTGELFF
TRBJ2-7 . TRBV6-5 . TGTGCCAGCAGCGACGGGCAGGGTTCCTACGAGCAGTACTTC CASSDGQGSYEQYF
TRBJ2-3 TRBD1 TRBV7-8 . TGTGCCAGCAGCTTGGGGCCCGGACAGGGGGATACGCAGTATTTT CASSLGPGQGDTQYF
TRBJ1-2 . TRBV2 once TGTGCCAGCAGCTTGGGAGGGGGGTACCTCTATGGCTACACCTTC CASSLGGGYLYGYTF
TRBJ1-1 . TRBV6-5 . TGTGCCAGCCGCCTAGACCCTGCGAACACTGAAGCTTTCTTT CASRLDPANTEAFF
TRBJ2-3 TRBD2 TRBV11-2 . TGTGCCAGCAGCTTAGGGCTAGCGGACACAGATACGCAGTATTTT CASSLGLADTDTQYF
TRBJ2-7 . TRBV2 . TGTGCCAGCAGAAGGTTCTCCTACGAGCAGTACTTC CASRRFSYEQYF
TRBJ1-1 . TRBV5-1 . TGCGCCAGCAGCCCCGGGGCGGGGACCACTGAAGCTTTCTTT CASSPGAGTTEAFF
TRBJ2-1 . TRBV11-2 . TGTGCCAGCAGCTTAGTGGGGCCGGGACATAGAGACAATGAGCAGTTCTTC CASSLVGPGHRDNEQFF
TRBJ2-3 . TRBV18 . TGTGCCAGCTCAAGTTCGGGAGATACGCAGTATTTT CASSSSGDTQYF
TRBJ1-6 . TRBV7-9 . TGTGCCAGCAGCTTGGCCCTGGAAGGTCGGTCACCCCTCCACTTT CASSLALEGRSPLHF
TRBJ2-3 TRBD2 TRBV29-1 . TGCAGCGCCGTAGGCGGGAGAGGCACAGATACGCAGTATTTT CSAVGGRGTDTQYF
TRBJ2-7 TRBD1 TRBV7-8 . TGTGCCAGCAGCGGGGGACAGTACTCCTACGAGCAGTACTTC CASSGGQYSYEQYF
TRBJ2-7 . TRBV29-1 . TGCAGCGTCCAACAGGTCCTCGGGAACGAGCAGTACTTC CSVQQVLGNEQYF
TRBJ1-6 TRBD1 TRBV7-6 . TGTGCCAGCAGCTTGAGGGGGCGCGATTCACCCCTCCACTTT CASSLRGRDSPLHF
TRBJ1-1 . TRBV18 . TGTGCCAGCTCACTATCTCCCGGGAGGGGAATGAACACTGAAGCTTTCTTT CASSLSPGRGMNTEAFF
TRBJ2-5 TRBD2 TRBV30 . TGTGCCTGGAGTTCGGGCGGGGGGACCCAAGAGACCCAGTACTTC CAWSSGGGTQETQYF